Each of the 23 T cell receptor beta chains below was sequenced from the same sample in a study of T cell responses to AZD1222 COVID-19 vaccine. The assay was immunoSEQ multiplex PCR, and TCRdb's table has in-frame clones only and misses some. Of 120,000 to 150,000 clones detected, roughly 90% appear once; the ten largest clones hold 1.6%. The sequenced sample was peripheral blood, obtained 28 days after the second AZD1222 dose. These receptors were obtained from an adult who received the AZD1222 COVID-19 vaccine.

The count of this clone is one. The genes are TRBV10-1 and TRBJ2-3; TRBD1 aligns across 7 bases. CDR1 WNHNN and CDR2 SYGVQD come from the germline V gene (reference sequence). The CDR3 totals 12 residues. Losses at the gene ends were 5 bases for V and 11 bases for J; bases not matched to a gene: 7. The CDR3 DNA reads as TGCGCCAGCAGTCCCGGACAGGCGGTGCAGTATTTT. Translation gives CASSPGQAVQYF.

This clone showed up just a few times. The CDR3 sequence: CASRNRGTDYGYTF. For the CDR3, the DNA is TGTGCCAGCAGAAACAGGGGGACGGACTATGGCTACACCTTC. The chain uses TRBV28 and TRBJ1-2, with 8 bases that match TRBD1. The germline gives CDR1 MDHEN, CDR2 SYDVKM. V shed 6 bases and J 3 bases; nucleotides not matched to a gene: 6. CDR3 length equals 14 residues.

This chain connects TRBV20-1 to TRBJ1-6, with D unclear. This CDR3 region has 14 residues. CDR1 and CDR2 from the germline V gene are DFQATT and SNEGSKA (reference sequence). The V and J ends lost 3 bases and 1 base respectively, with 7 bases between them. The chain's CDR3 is CSASGVSYNSPLHF. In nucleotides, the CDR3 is TGCAGTGCTAGTGGGGTTTCCTATAATTCACCCCTCCACTTT.

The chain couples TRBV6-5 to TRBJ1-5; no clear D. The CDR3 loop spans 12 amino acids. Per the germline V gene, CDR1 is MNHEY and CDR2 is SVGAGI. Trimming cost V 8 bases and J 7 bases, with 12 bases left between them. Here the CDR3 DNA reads TGTGCCAGCCAGTCTGTTTGGCAGCCCCAGCATTTT. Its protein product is CASQSVWQPQHF.

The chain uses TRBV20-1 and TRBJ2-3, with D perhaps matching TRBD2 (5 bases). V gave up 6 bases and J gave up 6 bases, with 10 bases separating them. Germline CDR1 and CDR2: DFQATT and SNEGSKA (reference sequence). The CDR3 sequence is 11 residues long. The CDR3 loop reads CSASRGDTQYF. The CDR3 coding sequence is TGCAGTGCATCACGAGGGGATACGCAGTATTTT.

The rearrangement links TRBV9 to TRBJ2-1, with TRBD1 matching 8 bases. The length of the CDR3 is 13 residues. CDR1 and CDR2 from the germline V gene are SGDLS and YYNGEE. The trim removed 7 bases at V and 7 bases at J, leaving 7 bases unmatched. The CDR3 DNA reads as TGTGCCAGCGGAGGACAGGGAGTGAATGAGCAGTTCTTC. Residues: CASGGQGVNEQFF.

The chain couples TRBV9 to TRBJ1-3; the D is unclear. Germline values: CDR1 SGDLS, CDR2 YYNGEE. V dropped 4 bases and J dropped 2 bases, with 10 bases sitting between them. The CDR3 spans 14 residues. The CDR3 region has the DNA TGTGCCAGCAGCCTCAGGACGGCTGGAAACACCATATATTTT. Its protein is CASSLRTAGNTIYF.

CDR3 protein: CASSYLVAGGVDEQYF. The CDR3 DNA is TGTGCCAGCAGTTACTTGGTAGCGGGAGGAGTCGACGAGCAGTACTTC. The gene calls are TRBV6-5 and TRBJ2-7, with 10 bases fitting TRBD2. Germline V CDR1 and CDR2: MNHEY, SVGAGI. The CDR3 is made up of 16 amino acids. J gave up 5 bases and V 1 base, and 8 bases lay outside the gene matches.

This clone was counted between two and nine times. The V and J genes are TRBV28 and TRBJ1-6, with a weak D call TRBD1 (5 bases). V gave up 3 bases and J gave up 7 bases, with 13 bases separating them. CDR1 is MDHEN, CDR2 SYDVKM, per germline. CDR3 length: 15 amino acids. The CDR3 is CASSFGAGSNSPLHF. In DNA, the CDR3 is TGTGCCAGCAGTTTTGGGGCAGGGTCAAATTCACCCCTCCACTTT.

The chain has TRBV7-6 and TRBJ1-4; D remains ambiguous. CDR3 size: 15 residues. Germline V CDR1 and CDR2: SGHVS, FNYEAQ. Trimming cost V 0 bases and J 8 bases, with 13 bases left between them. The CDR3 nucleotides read TGTGCCAGCAGCTTAGCAGGCGTAATCGGCGAAAAACTGTTTTTT. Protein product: CASSLAGVIGEKLFF.

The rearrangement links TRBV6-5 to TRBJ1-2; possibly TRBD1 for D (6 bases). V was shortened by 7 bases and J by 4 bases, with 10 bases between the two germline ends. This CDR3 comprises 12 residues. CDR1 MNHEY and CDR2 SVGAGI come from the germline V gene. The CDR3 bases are TGTGCCAGCACCCAAGGGGGCTATGGCTACACCTTC. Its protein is CASTQGGYGYTF.

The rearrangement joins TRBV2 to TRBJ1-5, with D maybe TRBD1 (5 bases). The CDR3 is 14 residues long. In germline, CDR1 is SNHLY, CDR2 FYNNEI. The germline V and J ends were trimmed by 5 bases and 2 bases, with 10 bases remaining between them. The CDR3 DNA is TGTGCCAGCAGTACGGGGCGAGGCAATCAGCCCCAGCATTTT. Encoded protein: CASSTGRGNQPQHF.

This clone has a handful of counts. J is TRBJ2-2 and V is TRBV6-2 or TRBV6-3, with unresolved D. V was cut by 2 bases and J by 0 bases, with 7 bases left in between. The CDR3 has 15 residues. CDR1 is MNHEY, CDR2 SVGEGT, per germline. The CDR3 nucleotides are TGTGCCAGCAGTTACCACCGAACGAACACCGGGGAGCTGTTTTTT. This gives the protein CASSYHRTNTGELFF.

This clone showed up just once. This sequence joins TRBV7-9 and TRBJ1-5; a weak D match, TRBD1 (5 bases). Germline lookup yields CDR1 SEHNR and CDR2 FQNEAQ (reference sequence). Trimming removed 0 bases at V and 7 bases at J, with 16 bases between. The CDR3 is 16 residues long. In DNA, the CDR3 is TGTGCCAGCAGCTTAGCGCTCGGTAGGGGTGAACAGCCCCAGCATTTT. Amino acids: CASSLALGRGEQPQHF.

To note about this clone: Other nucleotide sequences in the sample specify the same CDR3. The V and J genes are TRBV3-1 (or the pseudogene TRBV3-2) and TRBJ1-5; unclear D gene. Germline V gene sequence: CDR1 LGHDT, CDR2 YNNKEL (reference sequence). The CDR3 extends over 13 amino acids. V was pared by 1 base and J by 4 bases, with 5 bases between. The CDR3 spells CASSQGGNQPQHF. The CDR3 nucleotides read TGTGCCAGCAGCCAAGGAGGAAATCAGCCCCAGCATTTT.

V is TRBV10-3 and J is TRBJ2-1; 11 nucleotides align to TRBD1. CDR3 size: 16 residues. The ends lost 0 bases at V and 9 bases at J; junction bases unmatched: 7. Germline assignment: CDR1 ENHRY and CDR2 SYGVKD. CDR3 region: CAISESGQGARGEQFF. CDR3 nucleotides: TGTGCCATCAGTGAGTCCGGACAGGGGGCTCGGGGTGAGCAGTTCTTC.

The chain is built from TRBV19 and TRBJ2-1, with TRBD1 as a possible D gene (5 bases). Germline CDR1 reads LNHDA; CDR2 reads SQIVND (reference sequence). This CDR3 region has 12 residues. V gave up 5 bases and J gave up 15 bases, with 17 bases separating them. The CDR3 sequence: CASSSDSPIWFF. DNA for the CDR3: TGTGCCAGTAGTTCCGACAGCCCTATATGGTTCTTC.

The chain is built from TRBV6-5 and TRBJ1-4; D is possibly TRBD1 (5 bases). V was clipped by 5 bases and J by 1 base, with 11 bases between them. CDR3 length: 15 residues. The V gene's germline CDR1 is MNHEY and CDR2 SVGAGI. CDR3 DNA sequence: TGTGCCAGCAGTCGGCAGGGTTTAACTAATGAAAAACTGTTTTTT. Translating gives CASSRQGLTNEKLFF.

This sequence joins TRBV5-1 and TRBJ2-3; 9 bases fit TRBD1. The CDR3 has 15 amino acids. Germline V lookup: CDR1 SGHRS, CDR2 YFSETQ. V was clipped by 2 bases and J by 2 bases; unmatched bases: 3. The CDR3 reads CASSLGDRVTDTQYF. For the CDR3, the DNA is TGCGCCAGCAGCTTAGGGGACAGGGTCACAGATACGCAGTATTTT.

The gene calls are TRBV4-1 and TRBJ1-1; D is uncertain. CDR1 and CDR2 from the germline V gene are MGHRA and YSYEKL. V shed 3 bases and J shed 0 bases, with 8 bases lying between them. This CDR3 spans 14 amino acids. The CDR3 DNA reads TGCGCCAGCAGCCAGCTCCCTGTGAACACTGAAGCTTTCTTT. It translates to CASSQLPVNTEAFF.

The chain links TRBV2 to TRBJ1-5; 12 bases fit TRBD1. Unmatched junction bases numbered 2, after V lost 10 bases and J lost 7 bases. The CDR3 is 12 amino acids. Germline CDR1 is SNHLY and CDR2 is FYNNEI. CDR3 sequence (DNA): TGTGCCAAGGGGACAGGGGGCCAGCCCCAGCATTTT. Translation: CAKGTGGQPQHF.

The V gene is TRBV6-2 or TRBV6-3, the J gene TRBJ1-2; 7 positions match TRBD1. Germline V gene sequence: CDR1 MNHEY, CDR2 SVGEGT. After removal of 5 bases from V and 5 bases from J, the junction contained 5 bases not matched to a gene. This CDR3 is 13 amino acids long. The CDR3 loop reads CASSTGQSYGYTF. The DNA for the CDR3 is TGTGCCAGCAGTACGGGACAGTCTTATGGCTACACCTTC.

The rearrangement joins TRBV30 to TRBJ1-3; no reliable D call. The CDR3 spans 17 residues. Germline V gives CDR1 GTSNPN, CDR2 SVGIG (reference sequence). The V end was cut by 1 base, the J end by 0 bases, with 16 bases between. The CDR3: CAWSGPMAATSGNTIYF. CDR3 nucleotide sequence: TGTGCCTGGAGTGGACCTATGGCTGCGACCTCTGGAAACACCATATATTTT.